Below are 5 T cell receptor beta chains sequenced from a single sample in a study of early T cells in non-severe SARS-CoV-2 infection (dated by TCRdb to the early 2020s). To prepare the library, 5' RACE was applied. Sequencing relied on a NextSeq 500. TCRdb handled the public reads itself, with Q25 trimming in fastp and clone calling in MiXCR, and kept productive beta chains. Under each unique CDR3 protein, matching rows form one entry showing the most common genes and DNA. For this sample the table gives fewer than 80,000 distinct CDR3 sequences, of which 11% were detected only once. About 11% of the sample is held by the ten biggest clonotypes. The sample here was whole blood, taken at baseline. These receptors originate from an adult who was a healthcare worker with PCR-confirmed SARS-CoV-2 infection or an uninfected control (not recorded which).

This clonotype was observed many times. The germline gene is not matched at one end of the junction; a read error may be the cause. The chain couples TRBV12-3 or TRBV12-4 to TRBJ2-2; possibly TRBD2 for D (5 bases). CDR3 length: 13 residues. The CDR3 spells CASSLGGTGELFF. CDR3 in DNA: TGTGCCAGCAGCTTAGGAGGCACCGGGGAGCTGTTTTTT.

This clonotype occurred many times. The rearrangement uses TRBV6-4 and TRBJ2-6; D assignment may be TRBD1 or TRBD2 (5 bases each). Trimming removed 6 bases from V and 0 bases from J, with 12 bases in between. The CDR3 consists of 16 residues. Per the germline V gene, CDR1 is MRHNA and CDR2 is SNTAGT. The CDR3 spells CASSRDAGSGANVLTF. CDR3 nucleotide sequence: TGTGCCAGCAGCCGGGACGCCGGCTCTGGGGCCAACGTCCTGACTTTC.

This clonotype showed up many times. The genes are TRBV7-8 and TRBJ2-1, with 13 bases fitting TRBD2. Germline V gene lookup returns CDR1 SGHVS and CDR2 FQNEAQ. The V and J ends lost 5 bases and 7 bases, in that order; junction bases with no gene match: 2. This CDR3 has 14 amino acids. The DNA for the CDR3 is TGTGCCAGCAGCACGGGACTAGCGGGGAATGAGCAGTTCTTC. Protein product: CASSTGLAGNEQFF.

The gene calls are TRBV9 and TRBJ1-3; D is undetermined. This CDR3 contains 13 residues. V was cut by 2 bases and J by 8 bases, with 11 bases left in between. Germline values: CDR1 SGDLS, CDR2 YYNGEE. CDR3 residues: CASSVNGRDTIYF. CDR3 coding DNA: TGTGCCAGCAGCGTTAACGGCCGAGACACCATATATTTT.

This clonotype came up a few times. The chain employs TRBV19 and TRBJ2-5; D is uncertain. CDR3 length equals 12 residues. The germline V and J ends were trimmed by 6 bases and 4 bases, with 9 bases remaining between them. Germline CDR1 is LNHDA and CDR2 is SQIVND (reference sequence). The CDR3 DNA reads as TGTGCCAGTAGGGCGGCTGCAGAGACCCAGTACTTC. As protein: CASRAAAETQYF.